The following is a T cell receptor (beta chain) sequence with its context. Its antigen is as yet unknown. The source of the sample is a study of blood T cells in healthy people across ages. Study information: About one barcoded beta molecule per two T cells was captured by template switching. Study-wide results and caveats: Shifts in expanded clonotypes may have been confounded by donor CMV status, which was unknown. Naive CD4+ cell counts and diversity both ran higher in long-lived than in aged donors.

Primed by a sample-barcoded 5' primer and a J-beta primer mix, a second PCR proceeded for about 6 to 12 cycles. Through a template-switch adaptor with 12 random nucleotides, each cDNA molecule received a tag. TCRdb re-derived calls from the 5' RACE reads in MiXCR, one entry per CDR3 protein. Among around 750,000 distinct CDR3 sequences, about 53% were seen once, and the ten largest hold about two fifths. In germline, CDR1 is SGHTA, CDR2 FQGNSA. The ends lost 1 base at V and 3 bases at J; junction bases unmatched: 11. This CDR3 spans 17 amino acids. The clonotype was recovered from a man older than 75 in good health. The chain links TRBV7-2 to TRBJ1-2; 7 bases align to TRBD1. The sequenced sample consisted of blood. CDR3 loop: CASSLGGQTGRHYGYTF. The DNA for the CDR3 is TGTGCCAGCAGCTTAGGTGGACAGACAGGGCGGCACTATGGCTACACCTTC.